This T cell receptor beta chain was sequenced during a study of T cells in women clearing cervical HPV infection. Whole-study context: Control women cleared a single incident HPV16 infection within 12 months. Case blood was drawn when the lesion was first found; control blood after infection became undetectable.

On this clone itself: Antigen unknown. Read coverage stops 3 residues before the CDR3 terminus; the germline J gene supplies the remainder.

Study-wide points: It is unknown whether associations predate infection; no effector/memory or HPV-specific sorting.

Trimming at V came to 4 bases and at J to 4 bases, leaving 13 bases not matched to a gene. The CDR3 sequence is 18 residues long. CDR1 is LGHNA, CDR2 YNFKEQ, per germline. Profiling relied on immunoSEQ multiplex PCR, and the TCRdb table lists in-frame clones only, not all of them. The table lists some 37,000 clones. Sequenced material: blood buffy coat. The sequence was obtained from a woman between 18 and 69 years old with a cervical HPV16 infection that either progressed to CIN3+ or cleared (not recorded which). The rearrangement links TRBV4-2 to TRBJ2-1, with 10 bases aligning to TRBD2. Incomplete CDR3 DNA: TGTGCCAGCAGCCCGGCCGGGCTAGCGGGAGAGATTTACAATGAG. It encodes CASSPAGLAGEIYNE. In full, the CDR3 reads CASSPAGLAGEIYNEQFF.